Here is one TCR beta chain with its context. Only CD45RO-negative cells positively selected for CCR7 counted as naive CD8 cells, so terminally differentiated effector memory CD45RA+ cells were excluded. The sample comes from a study of shared clonotypes between healthy human individuals. TCRdb's copy holds only in-frame clones and misses some; the assay was immunoSEQ multiplex PCR. The table records hundreds of thousands of clones, approximately 95% of them present only once. The CDR3 has 11 residues. Germline V gene lookup returns CDR1 GTSNPN and CDR2 SVGIG (reference sequence). Trimming removed 4 bases from V and 11 bases from J, with 9 bases in between.

The sequencing input was naive CD8+ T cells sorted from blood. This TCR was recovered from a woman aged 30 to 39 in good health. This sequence joins TRBV30 and TRBJ1-6, with a weak D call TRBD1 (5 bases). The CDR3 here is CAWTGTAPLHF. CDR3 in DNA: TGTGCCTGGACAGGGACGGCACCCCTCCACTTT.